These T cell receptor beta chains were read from a single sample in a study of T cell responses to AZD1222 COVID-19 vaccine. Assay: immunoSEQ multiplex PCR; the TCRdb copy retains only in-frame clones and omits some. Seen here are around 120,000 clones, roughly 91% observed once, and the top ten hold 5%. The sample consisted of peripheral blood, taken 28 days after the second AZD1222 dose. The receptors derive from an adult who received the AZD1222 COVID-19 vaccine. The conserved cysteine and the conserved F or W are not part of the CDR3 here.

j_gene,v_gene,CDR3aa
TRBJ1-2,TRBV10-3,AISTLGGRDGYT
TRBJ1-1,TRBV9,ASSPLGVSTEAF
TRBJ1-1,TRBV4-1,ASSQNSNTEAF
TRBJ1-1,TRBV27,ASSLGGGGRTEAF
TRBJ1-2,TRBV7-8,ASSSNGQGNYGYT
TRBJ2-7,TRBV7-9,ASSPTTGGPVEQY
TRBJ2-2,TRBV3-1/TRBV3-2,ASSLRPGPDTGELF
TRBJ1-3,TRBV2,ASSEQGFDNTIY
TRBJ1-1,TRBV5-5,ASSTGPQNTEAF
TRBJ2-2,TRBV7-2,ASSSQGFAGELF
TRBJ1-1,TRBV3-1/TRBV3-2,ASSPAPGWTEAF
TRBJ2-1,TRBV9,ASSAGARVGNEQF
TRBJ2-1,TRBV29-1,SVGRGGRNNEQF
TRBJ2-3,TRBV7-2,ASKPRLAGDLPDTQY
TRBJ1-3,TRBV18,ASSPPNSNYGPGNTIY
TRBJ1-2,TRBV6-5,ASSLMGQGDYGYT
TRBJ1-3,TRBV28,ASSSRTGAGNTIY
TRBJ2-5,TRBV6-6,ASSTLLAKTQY
TRBJ1-2,TRBV27,ASSPGSLYGYT
TRBJ2-3,TRBV15,ATSRDRADTQY
TRBJ1-2,TRBV13,ASSTRQGGHYGYT
TRBJ2-3,TRBV7-9,ASSLGGPSTDTQY
TRBJ2-5,TRBV5-6,ASSPPSGQETQY
TRBJ1-6,TRBV2,ASTDRGKQKSYNSPLH
TRBJ2-1,TRBV15,ATSRREGRDNEQF
TRBJ2-5,TRBV4-1,ASSQDSGKQETQY
TRBJ2-1,TRBV19,ASSIDPYNEQF
TRBJ1-5,TRBV6-2/TRBV6-3,ASSNDREPYSNQPQH
TRBJ2-4,TRBV6-5,ASSSTPLVHIQY
TRBJ2-7,TRBV9,ASSHNSGSYEQY
TRBJ1-1,TRBV2,ASSEWLATEAF
TRBJ1-2,TRBV7-8,ASSLGRNNYGYT
TRBJ2-3,TRBV4-2,ASSQDRGEGRVDTQY
TRBJ1-5,TRBV12-3/TRBV12-4,ASTRQGNQPQH
TRBJ2-5,TRBV9,ASSLGEETQY
TRBJ1-1,TRBV25-1,ASRGGTEAF
TRBJ1-5,TRBV20-1,SASRRGNQPQH
TRBJ2-5,TRBV20-1,SASYSDPGTQY
TRBJ1-1,TRBV6-2/TRBV6-3,ASSLFAAELNTEAF
TRBJ2-1,TRBV30,AWFRDSQRQF
TRBJ2-7,TRBV19,ASSRTGENSYEQY
TRBJ2-1,TRBV27,ASSIRGTSSYNEQF
TRBJ2-5,TRBV6-1,ASSESWGAGETQY